This T cell receptor beta chain was captured in a study of Ad26.COV2.S vaccination and SARS-CoV-2 variants. Background on the study: This donor came from the COV1001 trial of Ad26.COV2.S. Study-wide points: Considerable breadth of spike-specific CD8+ and CD4+ T cell responses has reportedly been documented following vaccination.

Comments on this clone: Its antigen is as yet unknown.

Some clones are missing from TCRdb's copy, which holds only in-frame ones; the method was immunoSEQ multiplex PCR. Of some 400,000 clones in the sample, approximately 90% are singletons; the top ten hold 1.9%. Noted treatment: some 20 received Ad26.COV2.S at low or high dose, single or two shots; about five received placebo; per-sample allocation not given. Sample collection was performed on day 63 after the first vaccine or placebo injection. SARS-CoV-2 spike from the Wuhan strain was encoded by the vaccine, an Ad26 vector. The receptor was isolated from a person between 18 and 59 years old who received the Ad26.COV2.S COVID-19 vaccine or a placebo. The sequences come from peripheral blood, collected in a trial of Ad26.COV2.S vaccine versus placebo.

CDR3 coding DNA: TGTGCCAGCAGCTTCATTAGCTCCTACGAGCAGTACTTC. Amino acid sequence: CASSFISSYEQYF. The chain has TRBV5-4 and TRBJ2-7; D call uncertain. CDR1 is SGHNT, CDR2 YYREEE, per germline (reference sequence). Trimming left V 2 bases short and J 0 bases short, with 6 bases between. The CDR3 has 13 residues.